This T cell receptor (beta chain) was recovered during a study of blood T cell repertoires in COVID-19. On the study more broadly: From the United States, Italy and Spain came samples of acute and convalescent COVID-19. T cells, B-cell-depleted T cells, or PBMCs provided the cDNA or gDNA that served as material.

In the study's own analysis: Amplification with reference gene primers provided the estimates of nucleated cell counts. The table came from immunoSEQ multiplex PCR; TCRdb's copy has only in-frame clones and leaves some out. V and J calls and clone size follow that table, whereas D and trimming were derived from the DNA. The sample consists of 150,000 to 250,000 clones, 70% to 85% of them appearing once. V shed 4 bases and J 9 bases; nucleotides not matched to a gene: 9. The CDR3 spans 14 residues. CDR1 LNHDA and CDR2 SQIVND come from the germline V gene (reference sequence). Source material: peripheral blood. This chain uses TRBV19 with TRBJ1-1; 9 bases align to TRBD1. This sequence originates from a human donor with acute or convalescent COVID-19. The donor label of this sample is uncertain. The CDR3 loop is CASSRGQGLDQAFF. Written as DNA, the CDR3 is TGTGCCAGTAGTAGGGGACAGGGTTTAGATCAAGCTTTCTTT. The whole variable domain, filled in from reference TRBV19 and TRBJ1-1, reads DGGITQSPKYLFRKEGQNVTLSCEQNLNHDAMYWYRQDPGQGLRLIYYSQIVNDFQKGDIAEGYSVSREKKESFPLTVTSAQKNPTAFYLCASSRGQGLDQAFFGQGTRLTVV.